The 10 T cell receptor beta chains presented below share a single source sample, sequenced in a study of STAT5B mutations in CD4+ large granular lymphocyte leukemia. Libraries were prepared by immunoSEQ multiplex PCR; TCRdb keeps only in-frame clonotypes and omits some of them. The sample lists approximately 33,000 clones; roughly 71% were seen once. The sequencing input was CD4+ T cells from blood buffy coats. The receptors shown here come from a human donor in good health.

The CDR3 region has the DNA TGTGCCAGCAGCACCCGACAGCACGGTGAAGCTTTCTTT. Residues: CASSTRQHGEAFF. The chain uses TRBV7-9 and TRBJ1-1; possibly TRBD1 for D (5 bases). The CDR3 is made up of 13 amino acids. The V gene lost 5 bases and the J gene lost 7 bases, with 14 bases spanning the gap. Germline CDR1 is SEHNR and CDR2 is FQNEAQ (reference sequence).

V and J are TRBV5-4 and TRBJ1-4, with 8 bases lining up with TRBD1. CDR3 length equals 15 residues. The V gene's germline CDR1 is SGHNT and CDR2 YYREEE (reference sequence). V dropped 4 bases and J dropped 5; count of bases not matched to a gene: 7. The CDR3 nucleotides are TGTGCCAGCAGCAACGCCGGGACAGGAAATGAAAAACTGTTTTTT. Its protein product is CASSNAGTGNEKLFF.

The chain combines TRBV5-1 with TRBJ1-2; D remains ambiguous. This CDR3 region has 13 residues. Per germline, CDR1 SGHRS and CDR2 YFSETQ. V lost 0 bases and J 3 bases, leaving 6 bases between the germline ends. The CDR3 loop reads CASSLGADYGYTF. CDR3 nucleotide sequence: TGCGCCAGCAGCTTGGGTGCAGACTATGGCTACACCTTC.

This rearrangement joins TRBV7-2 to TRBJ2-5; no reliable D call. CDR1 SGHTA and CDR2 FQGNSA come from the germline V gene. The length of the CDR3 is 13 residues. V gave up 3 bases and J gave up 2 bases, with 7 bases separating them. The CDR3 is CASSLLPQETQYF. The CDR3 bases are TGTGCCAGCAGCTTGCTACCTCAAGAGACCCAGTACTTC.

Here the CDR3 DNA reads TGTGCCAGTAGTACTCCCGGTAGGAGGGAAGAGACCCAGTACTTC. It yields the protein CASSTPGRREETQYF. The chain is built from TRBV19 and TRBJ2-5; the D gene is possibly TRBD2 (6 bases). V was pared by 4 bases and J by 3 bases, with 15 bases between. Germline V CDR1 and CDR2: LNHDA, SQIVND (reference sequence). CDR3 length equals 15 residues.

This clone is medium-sized by share. The CDR3, as DNA: TGTGCCAGTAGTCTCGAGGGGCGGTCAGTTCAGCCCCAGCATTTT. Protein product: CASSLEGRSVQPQHF. The genes are TRBV19 and TRBJ1-5; possible D gene TRBD1, 5 bases. The CDR3 runs 15 residues. CDR1 LNHDA and CDR2 SQIVND come from the germline V gene (reference sequence). V was clipped by 5 bases and J by 6 bases, with 17 bases between them.

The chain recombines TRBV9 with TRBJ2-7, with a possible D match to TRBD2 (7 bases). With 4 bases removed from V and 4 bases from J, the gap between germline ends came to 18 bases. The CDR3 has 15 residues. Germline V gives CDR1 SGDLS, CDR2 YYNGEE. The CDR3 loop reads CASSRGGGQVYEQYF. The DNA for the CDR3 is TGTGCCAGCAGCAGAGGGGGGGGGCAGGTGTACGAGCAGTACTTC.

This chain joins TRBV7-9 and TRBJ2-7; D may be TRBD1 or TRBD2 (6 bases each). The V gene lost 0 bases and the J gene lost 0 bases, with 12 bases spanning the gap. The CDR3 has 16 residues. The germline V gene has CDR1 SEHNR and CDR2 FQNEAQ (reference sequence). The CDR3 is CASSLASWGASYEQYF. The CDR3 DNA follows: TGTGCCAGCAGCTTAGCAAGCTGGGGGGCCTCCTACGAGCAGTACTTC.

This chain uses TRBV6-1 with TRBJ1-4, with a possible D match to TRBD1 (6 bases). The length of the CDR3 is 16 residues. CDR1 is MNHNS and CDR2 is SASEGT in the germline V gene. Trimming stripped 3 bases from V and 7 bases from J, with 18 bases between. CDR3 protein: CASSDPIGGGREKLFF. DNA for the CDR3: TGTGCCAGCAGTGACCCCATAGGAGGGGGGCGTGAAAAACTGTTTTTT.

There are a few counts of this clone. V is TRBV19 and J is TRBJ2-1, with 11 positions matching TRBD1. V lost 4 bases to trimming and J lost 9 bases; unmatched junction nucleotides: 5. The CDR3 consists of 14 residues. Germline assignment: CDR1 LNHDA and CDR2 SQIVND (reference sequence). CDR3 nucleotides: TGTGCCAGTAGTAGGACAGGGGGCAGGGTTGAGCAGTTCTTC. Encoded protein: CASSRTGGRVEQFF.